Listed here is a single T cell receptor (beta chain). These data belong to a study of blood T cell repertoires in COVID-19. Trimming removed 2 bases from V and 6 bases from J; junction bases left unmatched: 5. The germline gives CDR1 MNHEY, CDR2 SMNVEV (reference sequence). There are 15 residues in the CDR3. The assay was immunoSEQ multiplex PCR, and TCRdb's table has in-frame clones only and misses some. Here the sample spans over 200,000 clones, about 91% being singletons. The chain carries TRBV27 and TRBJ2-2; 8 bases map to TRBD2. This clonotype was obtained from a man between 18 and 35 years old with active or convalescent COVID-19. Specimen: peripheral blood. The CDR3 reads CASSLTGTRAGELFF. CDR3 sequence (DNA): TGTGCCAGCAGTTTAACCGGGACTAGAGCCGGGGAGCTGTTTTTT.